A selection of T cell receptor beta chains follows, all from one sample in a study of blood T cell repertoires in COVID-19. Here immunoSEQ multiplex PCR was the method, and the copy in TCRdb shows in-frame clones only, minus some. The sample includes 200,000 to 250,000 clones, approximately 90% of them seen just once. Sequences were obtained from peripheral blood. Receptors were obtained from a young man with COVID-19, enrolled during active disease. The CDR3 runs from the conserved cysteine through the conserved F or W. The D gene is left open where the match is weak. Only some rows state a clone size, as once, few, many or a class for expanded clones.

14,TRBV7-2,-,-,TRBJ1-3,TGTGCCAGCAGTCAAACCAGGGGAAGGAACACCATATATTTT,CASSQTRGRNTIYF
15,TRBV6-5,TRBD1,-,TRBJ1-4,TGTGCCAGCAGTACGCAGGGGGCAACTAATGAAAAACTGTTTTTT,CASSTQGATNEKLFF
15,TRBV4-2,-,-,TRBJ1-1,TGTGCCAGCAGCCTCGACCCGGGAATGAACACTGAAGCTTTCTTT,CASSLDPGMNTEAFF
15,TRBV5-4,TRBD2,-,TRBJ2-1,TGTGCCAGCAGCTTATCACTAGCGGGATACAATGAGCAGTTCTTC,CASSLSLAGYNEQFF
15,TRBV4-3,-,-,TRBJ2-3,TGCGCCAGCAGCCAAGATGAAGGGGTCACAGATACGCAGTATTTT,CASSQDEGVTDTQYF
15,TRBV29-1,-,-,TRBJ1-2,TGCAGCGTCACAGCCGACCAGTTAGCTAACTATGGCTACACCTTC,CSVTADQLANYGYTF
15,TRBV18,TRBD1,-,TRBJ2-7,TGTGCCAGCTCGCCCTCGACAGGGTCGCCCTACGAGCAGTACTTC,CASSPSTGSPYEQYF
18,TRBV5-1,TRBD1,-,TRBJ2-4,TGCGCCAGCAGCTTGGACGACTGGACAGGGGGTCGGACGGACATTCAGTACTTC,CASSLDDWTGGRTDIQYF
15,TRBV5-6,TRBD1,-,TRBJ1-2,TGTGCCAGCAGCTTGGGTGACAGGGGATCCTATGGCTACACCTTC,CASSLGDRGSYGYTF
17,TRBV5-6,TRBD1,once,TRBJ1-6,TGTGCCAGCAGCTCAGTGGACAGGGGAATAATAAATTCACCCCTCCACTTT,CASSSVDRGIINSPLHF
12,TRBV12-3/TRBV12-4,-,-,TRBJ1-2,TGTGCCAGCAAGCGAGTCGGGGTCGGCTACACCTTC,CASKRVGVGYTF
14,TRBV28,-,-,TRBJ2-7,TGTGCCAGCAGTGTGCAGGGGTCATACTACGAGCAGTACTTC,CASSVQGSYYEQYF
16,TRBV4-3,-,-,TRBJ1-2,TGCGCCAGCAGTTTCACAGGGTCCGGTTCGGGCTATGGCTACACCTTC,CASSFTGSGSGYGYTF
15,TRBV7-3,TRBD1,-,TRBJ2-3,TGTGCCAGCAGCTTACAGGGGGCAAGTGTGAATACGCAGTATTTT,CASSLQGASVNTQYF
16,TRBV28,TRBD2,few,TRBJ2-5,TGTGCCAGCAGTCCCCTCCGGGGCGGGGGCCAAGAGACCCAGTACTTC,CASSPLRGGGQETQYF
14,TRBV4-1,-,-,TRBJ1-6,TGCGCCAGCAGCCAAGGTCGGGTTGATTCACCCCTCCACTTT,CASSQGRVDSPLHF
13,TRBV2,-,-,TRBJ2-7,TGTGCCAGCAGTGAGCAGGGCTCCTACGAGCAGTACTTC,CASSEQGSYEQYF
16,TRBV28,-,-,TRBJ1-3,TGTGCCAGCAGCCGTGGACATTCTAATCTGGGAAACACCATATATTTT,CASSRGHSNLGNTIYF
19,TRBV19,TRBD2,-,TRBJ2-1,TGTGCCAGTAGTTTAGGACTAGCGGGAGGGAGAGGGTTCGCGAATGAGCAGTTCTTC,CASSLGLAGGRGFANEQFF
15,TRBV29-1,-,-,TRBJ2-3,TGCAGCGTTGAAGGAGGGGGGGGTCCTTCAGATACGCAGTATTTT,CSVEGGGGPSDTQYF
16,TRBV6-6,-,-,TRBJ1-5,TGTGCCAGCAGTCCGCGGATCTCTCCCGGCAATCAGCCCCAGCATTTT,CASSPRISPGNQPQHF
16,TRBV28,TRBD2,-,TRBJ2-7,TGTGCCAGCAGTTTATTGGGGGGGGGTTACTCCTACGAGCAGTACTTC,CASSLLGGGYSYEQYF
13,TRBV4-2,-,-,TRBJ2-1,TGTGCCAGCAGCCCCTCCTTTTTCGATGAGCAGTTCTTC,CASSPSFFDEQFF
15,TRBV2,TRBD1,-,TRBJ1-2,TGTGCCAGCAGCACATTGACAGGGGGCCGATATGGCTACACCTTC,CASSTLTGGRYGYTF
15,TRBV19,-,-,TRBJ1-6,TGTGCCAGTAGTATTTTGCGCTCCTATAATTCACCCCTCCACTTT,CASSILRSYNSPLHF
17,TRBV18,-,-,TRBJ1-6,TGTGCCAGCTCGGAAAGCGAGGGTTCTCGATATAATTCACCCCTCCACTTT,CASSESEGSRYNSPLHF
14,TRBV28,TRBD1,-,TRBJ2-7,TGTGCCAGCAGTACCGGACAGGGTAGGTACGAGCAGTACTTC,CASSTGQGRYEQYF
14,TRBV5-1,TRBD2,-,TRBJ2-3,TGCGCCAGCAGCTTGGTGCGGGAGTCAGATACGCAGTATTTT,CASSLVRESDTQYF
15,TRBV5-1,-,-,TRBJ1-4,TGCGCCAGCAGCTCCCAGGGTTTGGGTTCCGAAAAACTGTTTTTT,CASSSQGLGSEKLFF
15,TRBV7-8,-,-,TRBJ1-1,TGTGCCAGCAGCTTAGCATCGGGGGGCGTCACTGAAGCTTTCTTT,CASSLASGGVTEAFF
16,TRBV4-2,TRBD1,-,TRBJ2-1,TGTGCCAGCAGCCAAGTGGGGACAGGGGCTCTACCCGAGCAGTTCTTC,CASSQVGTGALPEQFF
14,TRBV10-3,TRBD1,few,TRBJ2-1,TGTGCCATCAGGGGACAGTTCGACTACAATGAGCAGTTCTTC,CAIRGQFDYNEQFF
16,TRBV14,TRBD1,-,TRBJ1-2,TGTGCCAGCAGCCAACCGGGACAGAGTGATTACTATGGCTACACCTTC,CASSQPGQSDYYGYTF